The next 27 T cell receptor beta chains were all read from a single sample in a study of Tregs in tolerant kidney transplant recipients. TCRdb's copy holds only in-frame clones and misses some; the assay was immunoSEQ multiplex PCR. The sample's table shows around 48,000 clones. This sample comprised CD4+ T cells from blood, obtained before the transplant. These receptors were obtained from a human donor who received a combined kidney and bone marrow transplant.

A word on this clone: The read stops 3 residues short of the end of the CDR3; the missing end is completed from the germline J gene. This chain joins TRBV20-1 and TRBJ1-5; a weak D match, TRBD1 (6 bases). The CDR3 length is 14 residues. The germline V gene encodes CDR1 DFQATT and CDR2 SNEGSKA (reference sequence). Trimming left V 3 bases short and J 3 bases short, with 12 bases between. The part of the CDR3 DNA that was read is TGCAGTGCTAGGAGGACAGTCTTCAATCAGCCC. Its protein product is CSARRTVFNQP. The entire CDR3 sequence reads CSARRTVFNQPQHF.

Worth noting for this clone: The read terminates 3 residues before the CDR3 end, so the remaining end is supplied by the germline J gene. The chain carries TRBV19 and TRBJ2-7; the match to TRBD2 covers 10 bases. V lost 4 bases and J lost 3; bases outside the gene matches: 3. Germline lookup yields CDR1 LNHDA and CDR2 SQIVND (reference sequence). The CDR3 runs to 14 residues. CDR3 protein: CASSTGLADYEQYF. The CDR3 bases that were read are TGTGCCAGTAGTACCGGACTAGCGGACTACGAG.

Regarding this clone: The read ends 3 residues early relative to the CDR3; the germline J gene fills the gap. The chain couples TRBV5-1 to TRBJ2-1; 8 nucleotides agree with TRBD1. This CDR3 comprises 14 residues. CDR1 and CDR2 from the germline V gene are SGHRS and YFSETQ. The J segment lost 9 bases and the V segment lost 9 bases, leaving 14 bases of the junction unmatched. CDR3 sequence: CATCPTGDLCEQFF. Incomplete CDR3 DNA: TGCGCCACCTGCCCGACAGGGGATCTTTGTGAG.

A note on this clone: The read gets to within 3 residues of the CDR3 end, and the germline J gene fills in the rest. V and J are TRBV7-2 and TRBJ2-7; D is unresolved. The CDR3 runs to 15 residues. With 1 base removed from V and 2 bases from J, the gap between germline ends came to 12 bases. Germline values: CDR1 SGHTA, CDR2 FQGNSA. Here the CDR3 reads CASSLGGATTYEQYF. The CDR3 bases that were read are TGTGCCAGCAGCTTAGGAGGTGCAACTACCTACGAG.

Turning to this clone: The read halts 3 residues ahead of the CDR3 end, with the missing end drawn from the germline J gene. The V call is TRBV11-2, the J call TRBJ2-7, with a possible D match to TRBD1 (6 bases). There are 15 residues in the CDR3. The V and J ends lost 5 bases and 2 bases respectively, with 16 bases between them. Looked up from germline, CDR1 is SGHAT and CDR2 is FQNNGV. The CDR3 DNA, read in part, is TGTGCCAGCAGCCCAGGTTGGGACAATACCTACGAG. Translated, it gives CASSPGWDNTYE. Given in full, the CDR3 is CASSPGWDNTYEQYF.

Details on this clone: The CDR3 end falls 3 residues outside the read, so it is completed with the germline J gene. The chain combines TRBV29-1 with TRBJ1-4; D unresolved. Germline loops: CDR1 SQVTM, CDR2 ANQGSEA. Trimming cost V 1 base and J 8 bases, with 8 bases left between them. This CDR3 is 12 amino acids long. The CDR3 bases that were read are TGCAGCGTTGAAGGGACGGGGGAAAAA. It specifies CSVEGTGEK. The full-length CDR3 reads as CSVEGTGEKLFF.

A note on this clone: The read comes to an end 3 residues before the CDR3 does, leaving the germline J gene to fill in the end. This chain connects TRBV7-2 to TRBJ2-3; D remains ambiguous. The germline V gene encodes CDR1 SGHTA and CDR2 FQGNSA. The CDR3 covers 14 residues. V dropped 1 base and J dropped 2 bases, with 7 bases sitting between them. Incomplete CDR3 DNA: TGTGCCAGCAGCTTAGGACTCGCCACAGATACG. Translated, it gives CASSLGLATDT. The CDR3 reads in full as CASSLGLATDTQYF.

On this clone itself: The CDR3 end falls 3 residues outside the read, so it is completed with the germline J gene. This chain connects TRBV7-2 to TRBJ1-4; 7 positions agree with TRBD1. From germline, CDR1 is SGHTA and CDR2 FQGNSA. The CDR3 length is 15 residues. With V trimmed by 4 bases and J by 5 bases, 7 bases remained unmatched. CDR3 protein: CASSSTSRGNEKLFF. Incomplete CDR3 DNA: TGTGCCAGCAGCTCGACCTCCAGGGGGAATGAAAAA.

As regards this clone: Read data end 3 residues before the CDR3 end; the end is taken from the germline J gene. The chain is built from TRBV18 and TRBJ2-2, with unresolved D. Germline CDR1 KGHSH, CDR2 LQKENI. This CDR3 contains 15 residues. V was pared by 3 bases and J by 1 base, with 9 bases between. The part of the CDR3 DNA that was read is TGTGCCAGCTCACCCCTGCTACTGAACACCGGGGAG. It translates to CASSPLLLNTGE. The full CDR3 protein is CASSPLLLNTGELFF.

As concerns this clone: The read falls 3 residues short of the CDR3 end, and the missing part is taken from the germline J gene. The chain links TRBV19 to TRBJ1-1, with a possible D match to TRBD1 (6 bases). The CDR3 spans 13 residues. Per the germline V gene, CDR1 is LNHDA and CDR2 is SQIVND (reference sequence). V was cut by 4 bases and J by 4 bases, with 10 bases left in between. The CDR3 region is CASSTQQGTEAFF. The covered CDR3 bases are TGTGCCAGTAGTACCCAACAGGGCACTGAA.

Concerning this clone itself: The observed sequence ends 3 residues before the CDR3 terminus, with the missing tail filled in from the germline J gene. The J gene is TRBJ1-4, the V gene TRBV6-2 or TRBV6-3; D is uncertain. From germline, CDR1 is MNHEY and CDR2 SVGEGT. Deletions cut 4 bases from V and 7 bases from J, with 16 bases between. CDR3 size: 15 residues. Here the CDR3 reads CASSWTYRDIEKLFF. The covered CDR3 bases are TGTGCCAGCAGTTGGACTTACAGAGATATTGAAAAA.

CDR3: CSANGGKNTGELFF. The CDR3 DNA, read in part, is TGCAGTGCTAACGGCGGCAAGAACACCGGGGAG. The V gene is TRBV20-1, the J gene TRBJ2-2, with D unclear. The observed sequence ends 3 residues before the CDR3 terminus, with the missing tail filled in from the germline J gene. Germline values: CDR1 DFQATT, CDR2 SNEGSKA (reference sequence). The CDR3 covers 14 residues. The germline V and J ends were trimmed by 4 bases and 1 base, with 10 bases remaining between them.

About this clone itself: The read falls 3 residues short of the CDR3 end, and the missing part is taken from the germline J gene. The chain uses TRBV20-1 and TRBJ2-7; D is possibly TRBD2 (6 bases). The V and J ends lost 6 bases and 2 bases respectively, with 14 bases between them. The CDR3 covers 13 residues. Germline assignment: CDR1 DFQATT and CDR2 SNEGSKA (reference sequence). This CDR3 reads CSARSGPAYEQYF. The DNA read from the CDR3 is TGCAGTGCCCGGAGCGGGCCAGCCTACGAG.

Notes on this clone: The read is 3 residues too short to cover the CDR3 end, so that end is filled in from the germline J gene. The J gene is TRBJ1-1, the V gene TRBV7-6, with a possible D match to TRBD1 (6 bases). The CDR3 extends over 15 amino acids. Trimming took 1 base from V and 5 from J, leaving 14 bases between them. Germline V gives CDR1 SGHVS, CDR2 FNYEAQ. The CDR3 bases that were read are TGTGCCAGCAGCTTAGTTGCGGGGGGCAATACTGAA. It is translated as CASSLVAGGNTE. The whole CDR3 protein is CASSLVAGGNTEAFF.

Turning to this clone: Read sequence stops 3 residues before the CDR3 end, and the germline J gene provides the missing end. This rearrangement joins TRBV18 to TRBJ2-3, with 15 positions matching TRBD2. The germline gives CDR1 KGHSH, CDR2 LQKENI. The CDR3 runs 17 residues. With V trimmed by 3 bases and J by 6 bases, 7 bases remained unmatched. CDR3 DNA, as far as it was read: TGTGCCAGCTCACCTTCGCCGGGACTAGCGGGAGGTGATACG. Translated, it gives CASSPSPGLAGGDT. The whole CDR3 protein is CASSPSPGLAGGDTQYF.

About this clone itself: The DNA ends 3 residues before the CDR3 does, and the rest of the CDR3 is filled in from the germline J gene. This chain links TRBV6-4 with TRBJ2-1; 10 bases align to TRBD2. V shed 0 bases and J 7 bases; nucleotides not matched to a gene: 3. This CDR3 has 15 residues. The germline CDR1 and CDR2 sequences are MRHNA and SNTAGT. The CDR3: CASSDSGTSVNEQFF. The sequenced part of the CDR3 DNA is TGTGCCAGCAGTGACTCCGGGACTAGCGTAAATGAG.

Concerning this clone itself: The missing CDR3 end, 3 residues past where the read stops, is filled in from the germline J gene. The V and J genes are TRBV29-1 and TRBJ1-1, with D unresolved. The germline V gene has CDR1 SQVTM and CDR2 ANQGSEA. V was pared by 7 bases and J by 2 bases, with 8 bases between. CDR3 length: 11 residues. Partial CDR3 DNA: TGCAGCGCCTTAGAAAACACTGAA. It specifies CSALENTE. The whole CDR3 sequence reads CSALENTEAFF.

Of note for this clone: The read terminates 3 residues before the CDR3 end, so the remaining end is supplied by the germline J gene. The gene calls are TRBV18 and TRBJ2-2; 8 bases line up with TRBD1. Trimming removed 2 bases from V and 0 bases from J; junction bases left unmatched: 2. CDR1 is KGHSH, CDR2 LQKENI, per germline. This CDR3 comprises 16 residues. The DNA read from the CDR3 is TGTGCCAGCTCACCAATGGACAGGGCGAACACCGGGGAG. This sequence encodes CASSPMDRANTGE. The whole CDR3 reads CASSPMDRANTGELFF.

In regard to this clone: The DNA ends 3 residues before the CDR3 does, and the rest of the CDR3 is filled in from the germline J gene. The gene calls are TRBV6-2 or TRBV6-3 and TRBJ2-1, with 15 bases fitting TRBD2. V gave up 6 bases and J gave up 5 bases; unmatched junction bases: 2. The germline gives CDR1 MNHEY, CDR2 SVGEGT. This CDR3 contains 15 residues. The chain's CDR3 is CASRGLAGGNNEQFF. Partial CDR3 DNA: TGTGCCAGCAGAGGACTAGCGGGAGGGAACAATGAG.

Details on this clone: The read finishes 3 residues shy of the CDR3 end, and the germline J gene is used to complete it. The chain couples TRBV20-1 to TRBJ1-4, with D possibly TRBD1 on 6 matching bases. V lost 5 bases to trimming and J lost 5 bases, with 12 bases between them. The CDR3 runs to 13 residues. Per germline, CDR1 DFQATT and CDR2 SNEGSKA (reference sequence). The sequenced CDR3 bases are TGCAGTGCTTTACAGGGATCGAATGAAAAA. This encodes CSALQGSNEK. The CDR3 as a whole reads CSALQGSNEKLFF.

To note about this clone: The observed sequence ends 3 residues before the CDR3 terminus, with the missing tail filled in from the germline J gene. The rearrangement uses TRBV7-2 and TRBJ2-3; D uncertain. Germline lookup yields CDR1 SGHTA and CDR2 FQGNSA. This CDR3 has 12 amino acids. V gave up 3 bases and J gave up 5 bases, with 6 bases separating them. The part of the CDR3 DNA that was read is TGTGCCAGCAGCTTCTATGGAGATACG. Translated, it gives CASSFYGDT. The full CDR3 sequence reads CASSFYGDTQYF.

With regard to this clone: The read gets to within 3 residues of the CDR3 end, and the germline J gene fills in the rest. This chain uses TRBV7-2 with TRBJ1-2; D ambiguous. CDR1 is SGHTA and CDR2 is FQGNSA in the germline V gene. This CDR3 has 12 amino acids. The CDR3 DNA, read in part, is TGTGCCAGCAGCTTAGTACGGGGAGGC. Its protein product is CASSLVRGG. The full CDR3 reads CASSLVRGGYTF.

CDR3 amino acids: CASTTGTGVHIQYF. The DNA read from the CDR3 is TGTGCCAGTACCACCGGGACAGGGGTCCACATT. The V call is TRBV19, the J call TRBJ2-4, with 10 positions matching TRBD1. The read finishes 3 residues shy of the CDR3 end, and the germline J gene is used to complete it. The V and J ends lost 7 bases and 8 bases, in that order; junction bases with no gene match: 8. The CDR3 covers 14 residues. Germline assignment: CDR1 LNHDA and CDR2 SQIVND (reference sequence).

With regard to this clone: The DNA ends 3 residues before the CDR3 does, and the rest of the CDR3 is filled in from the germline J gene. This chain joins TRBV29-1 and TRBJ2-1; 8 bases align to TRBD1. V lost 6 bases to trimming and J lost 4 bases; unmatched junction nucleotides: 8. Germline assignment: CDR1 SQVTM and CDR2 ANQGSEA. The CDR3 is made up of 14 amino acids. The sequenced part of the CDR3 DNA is TGCAGCGTACGGGACAGGCAGGGTTACAATGAG. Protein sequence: CSVRDRQGYNE. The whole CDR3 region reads CSVRDRQGYNEQFF.

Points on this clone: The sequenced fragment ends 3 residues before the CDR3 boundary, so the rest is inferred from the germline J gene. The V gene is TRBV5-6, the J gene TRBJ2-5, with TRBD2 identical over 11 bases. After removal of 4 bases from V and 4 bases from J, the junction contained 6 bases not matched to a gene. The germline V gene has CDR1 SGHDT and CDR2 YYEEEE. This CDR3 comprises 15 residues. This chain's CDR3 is CASSKTSGIAETQYF. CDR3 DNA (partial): TGTGCCAGCAGCAAGACTAGCGGGATAGCAGAGACC.

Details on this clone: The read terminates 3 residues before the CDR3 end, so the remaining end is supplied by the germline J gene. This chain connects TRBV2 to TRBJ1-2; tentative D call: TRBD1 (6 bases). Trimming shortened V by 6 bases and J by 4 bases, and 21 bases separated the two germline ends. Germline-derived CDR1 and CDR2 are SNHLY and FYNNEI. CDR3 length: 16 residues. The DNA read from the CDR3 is TGTGCCAGCAGCCGAACTTCAGGGGCGGCGAGCTATGGC. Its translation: CASSRTSGAASYG. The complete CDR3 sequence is CASSRTSGAASYGYTF.

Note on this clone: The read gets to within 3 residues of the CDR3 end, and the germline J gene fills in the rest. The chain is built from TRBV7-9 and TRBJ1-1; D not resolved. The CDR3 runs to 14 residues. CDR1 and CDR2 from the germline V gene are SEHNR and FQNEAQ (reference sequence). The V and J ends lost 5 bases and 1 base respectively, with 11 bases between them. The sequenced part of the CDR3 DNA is TGTGCCAGCAGCCCGGCTGGCGGGAACACTGAA. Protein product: CASSPAGGNTE. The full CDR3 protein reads CASSPAGGNTEAFF. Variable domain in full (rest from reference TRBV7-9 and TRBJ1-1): DTGVSQNPRHKITKRGQNVTFRCDPISEHNRLYWYRQTLGQGPEFLTYFQNEAQLEKSRLLSDRFSAERPKGSFSTLEIQRTEQGDSAMYLCASSPAGGNTEAFFGQGTRLTVV.